This T cell receptor beta chain was captured by sequencing in a study of liver allograft versus peripheral blood T cells. In the study overall: Recipients' peripheral blood served as the comparator for T cell receptor repertoires in transplanted livers. Whole-study results and caveats: Liver allograft T cell receptor repertoires were reported to differ from peripheral blood repertoires.

TCRdb re-derived calls from the reads in MiXCR, one entry per CDR3 protein. This table has about 9,200 distinct CDR3 sequences, 20% appearing once. This clonotype is categorized as medium-sized (0.01 to 0.1%). Its antigen is unknown. Trimming took 4 bases from V and 10 from J, leaving 31 bases between them. The CDR3 loop spans 18 amino acids. Germline-derived CDR1 and CDR2 are LNHDA and SQIVND (reference sequence). The clonotype comes from a human patient who had a liver transplant. Some T cells may be graft donor cells. The chain recombines TRBV19 with TRBJ1-1, with D perhaps TRBD1 (6 bases). Here the CDR3 reads CASSTTQQGGGFLYRAFF. CDR3 DNA: TGTGCCAGTAGTACGACCCAACAGGGCGGTGGTTTCCTATATAGAGCTTTCTTT.